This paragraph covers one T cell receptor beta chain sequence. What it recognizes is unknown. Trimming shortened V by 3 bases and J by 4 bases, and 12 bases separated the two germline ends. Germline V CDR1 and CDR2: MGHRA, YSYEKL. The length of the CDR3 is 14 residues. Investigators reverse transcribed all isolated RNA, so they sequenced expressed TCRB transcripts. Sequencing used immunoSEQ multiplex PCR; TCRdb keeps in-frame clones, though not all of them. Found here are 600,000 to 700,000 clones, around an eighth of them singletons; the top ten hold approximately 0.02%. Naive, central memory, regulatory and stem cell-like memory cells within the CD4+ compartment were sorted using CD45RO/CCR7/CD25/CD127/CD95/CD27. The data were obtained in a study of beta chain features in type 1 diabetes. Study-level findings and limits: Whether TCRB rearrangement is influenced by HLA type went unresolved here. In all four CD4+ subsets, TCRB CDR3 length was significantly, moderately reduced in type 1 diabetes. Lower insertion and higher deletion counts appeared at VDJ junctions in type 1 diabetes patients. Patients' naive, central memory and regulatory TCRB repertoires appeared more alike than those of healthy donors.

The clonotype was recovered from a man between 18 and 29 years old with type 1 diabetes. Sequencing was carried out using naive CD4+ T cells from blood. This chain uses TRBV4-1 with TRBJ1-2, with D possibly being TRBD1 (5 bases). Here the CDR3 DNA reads TGCGCCAGCAGCCATCAAGGGGAGGGCTATGGCTACACCTTC. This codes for CASSHQGEGYGYTF.